These 15 T cell receptor beta chains were all obtained from the same sample, sequenced in a study of CD8+CD57+ T cells in acquired aplastic anemia. It was genomic DNA that served as the template for profiling TCR beta VDJ and CDR3. Via MiXCR, TCRdb re-called the reads, giving one row per CDR3 protein. The sample has under 350,000 distinct CDR3 sequences, around three fifths seen once. Specimen: sorted CD4+, CD8+, or CD8+CD57+ T cells (not recorded which) from PBMCs. The source is a human donor with severe aplastic anemia or a healthy control (not recorded which).

In regard to this clonotype: As the CDR3 is not closed by the conserved phenylalanine or tryptophan, this likely results from a read error. Because the CDR3's place on the DNA is in doubt, the DNA is left out and the CDR3 is given as listed by TCRdb. This chain connects TRBV24-1 to TRBJ2-1. From its first to its last residue, the CDR3 has 8 amino acids. In germline, CDR1 is KGHDR, CDR2 SFDVKD. CDR3 loop: CATSDPPT.

In DNA form, the CDR3 reads TGTGCCAGCAGGGTCTCGGTCCCCTACGAGCAGTACTTC. Amino acid sequence: CASRVSVPYEQYF. The chain employs TRBV7-3 and TRBJ2-7; no definite D call. CDR1 SGHTA and CDR2 FQGTGA come from the germline V gene. CDR3 length: 13 amino acids. Trimming pared 6 bases from V and 2 bases from J, leaving 11 bases between.

The chain is built from TRBV7-2 and TRBJ2-1, with TRBD2 identical over 15 bases. The CDR3 contains 17 residues. V lost 3 bases and J lost 5; bases outside the gene matches: 5. Germline V gene sequence: CDR1 SGHTA, CDR2 FQGNSA. The CDR3 DNA follows: TGTGCCAGCAGCTTCCGGACTAGCGGGGGGGCTCACAATGAGCAGTTCTTC. Translating gives CASSFRTSGGAHNEQFF.

V and J are TRBV20-1 and TRBJ1-5; D remains ambiguous. CDR1 is DFQATT and CDR2 is SNEGSKA in the germline V gene (reference sequence). With 6 bases removed from V and 0 bases from J, the gap between germline ends came to 6 bases. This CDR3 spans 12 amino acids. This CDR3 reads CSATHSNQPQHF. Written as DNA, the CDR3 is TGCAGTGCCACACATAGCAATCAGCCCCAGCATTTT.

V is TRBV7-2 and J is TRBJ1-4; 8 nucleotides line up with TRBD1. The germline V gene has CDR1 SGHTA and CDR2 FQGNSA. The CDR3 has 14 amino acids. V trimming: 6 bases; J trimming: 10 bases; junction bases outside the gene matches: 10. CDR3 coding DNA: TGTGCCAGCAGTTTCACCGGACAGGGTAGAAAACTGTTTTTT. This codes for CASSFTGQGRKLFF.

The chain employs TRBV5-5 and TRBJ1-5; the match to TRBD1 covers 8 bases. There are 15 residues in the CDR3. Germline CDR1 reads SGHKS; CDR2 reads YYEKEE (reference sequence). The trim removed 4 bases at V and 2 bases at J, leaving 5 bases unmatched. CDR3 nucleotide sequence: TGTGCCAGCAGCCCGGACAGGGCTGGCAATCAGCCCCAGCATTTT. This encodes CASSPDRAGNQPQHF.

V gene TRBV2 combines with J gene TRBJ2-7, with TRBD1 identical over 9 bases. Germline V gene data show CDR1 as SNHLY and CDR2 as FYNNEI. With V trimmed by 6 bases and J by 7 bases, 10 bases remained unmatched. The CDR3 sequence is 14 residues long. In DNA form, the CDR3 reads TGTGCCAGCAGCCAACAGGGGGCGGTGGGTGAGCAGTACTTC. It encodes CASSQQGAVGEQYF. Filled out from reference TRBV2 and TRBJ2-7, the complete variable domain reads EPEVTQTPSHQVTQMGQEVILRCVPISNHLYFYWYRQILGQKVEFLVSFYNNEISEKSEIFDDQFSVERPDGSNFTLKIRSTKLEDSAMYFCASSQQGAVGEQYFGPGTRLTVT.

The rearrangement joins TRBV10-1 to TRBJ2-7; 10 bases map to TRBD1. Germline trimming cut 5 bases from V and 3 bases from J; bases unmatched to any gene: 7. The CDR3 sequence is 15 residues long. Germline CDR1 and CDR2: WNHNN and SYGVQD (reference sequence). The CDR3 DNA reads as TGCGCCAGCAGTCTGAGGACAGGGGGACACTACGAGCAGTACTTC. Encoded protein: CASSLRTGGHYEQYF.

The chain recombines TRBV7-9 with TRBJ2-5; 9 bases align to TRBD2. This CDR3 region has 14 residues. Per the germline V gene, CDR1 is SEHNR and CDR2 is FQNEAQ (reference sequence). The V gene end was trimmed by 5 bases and the J gene end by 5 bases; junction bases not matched to a gene: 6. The CDR3 DNA follows: TGTGCCAGCAGCCAAAGCGGGAGGCACGAGACCCAGTACTTC. Protein: CASSQSGRHETQYF.

There are many counts of this clonotype. The chain recombines TRBV5-8 with TRBJ2-5; possible D gene TRBD1, 5 bases. V lost 4 bases and J 2 bases, leaving 18 bases between the germline ends. The CDR3 runs 16 residues. The germline V gene encodes CDR1 SGHTS and CDR2 YDEGEE. CDR3 coding DNA: TGTGCCAGCAGCAAGGCCGGTATTAAGGGGCAAGAGACCCAGTACTTC. Translation: CASSKAGIKGQETQYF.

The genes are TRBV25-1 and TRBJ1-3; D is unresolved. The V gene's germline CDR1 is MGHDK and CDR2 SYGVNS. Trimming removed 0 bases at V and 7 bases at J, with 13 bases between. The length of the CDR3 is 15 residues. CDR3 sequence: CASSEYKKGKNTIYF. CDR3 nucleotide sequence: TGTGCCAGCAGTGAATATAAAAAGGGAAAGAACACCATATATTTT.

This clonotype has a single count. One junction end does not reproduce the germline sequence, and a read error may be involved. This chain joins TRBV5-1 and TRBJ1-6; D is unclear. Germline-derived CDR1 and CDR2 are SGHRS and YFSETQ. This CDR3 spans 15 amino acids. The CDR3 DNA follows: TGTGCCAGCAGCTTGGTCGCGGGCATTAGTTCACCCCTCCACTTT. Amino acids: CASSLVAGISSPLHF. Full variable domain (missing parts from reference TRBV5-1 and TRBJ1-6): KAGVTQTPRYLIKTRGQQVTLSCSPISGHRSVSWYQQTPGQGLQFLFEYFSETQRNKGNFPGRFSGRQFSNSRSEMNVSTLELGDSALYLCASSLVAGISSPLHFGNGTRLTVT.

V and J are TRBV10-3 and TRBJ1-1; no definite D call. V was trimmed by 4 bases and J by 0 bases, leaving 9 bases between them. From germline, CDR1 is ENHRY and CDR2 SYGVKD. The CDR3 has 14 residues. Here the CDR3 DNA reads TGTGCCATCAGTGCTCCTGGAATGAACACTGAAGCTTTCTTT. Its translation: CAISAPGMNTEAFF.

The J gene is TRBJ2-7, the V gene TRBV12-3 or TRBV12-4; D possibly uses TRBD1 or TRBD2 (5 bases each). Deletions cut 5 bases from V and 0 bases from J, with 11 bases between. This CDR3 spans 14 amino acids. The CDR3 nucleotides are TGTGCCAGCAGTAGCCATGGGGGCTCCTACGAGCAGTACTTC. Translating gives CASSSHGGSYEQYF.

This clonotype appeared a few times. A much larger clone is a single base away; this may be a read error. The chain couples TRBV5-5 to TRBJ1-1; D is unresolved. Germline values: CDR1 SGHKS, CDR2 YYEKEE (reference sequence). CDR3 length: 13 amino acids. The CDR3: CASSSNLYTEASF. The DNA for the CDR3 is TGTGCCAGCAGCTCCAATCTATACACTGAAGCTTCCTTT.